Here is one TCR beta chain with its context. This sample was included in a study of blood T cell repertoires in COVID-19. Overall study context: Samples representing acute and convalescent COVID-19 were sourced from the United States, Italy and Spain.

This CDR3 is built from 16 residues. V was clipped by 4 bases and J by 9 bases; unmatched bases: 9. Germline assignment: CDR1 MRHNA and CDR2 SNTAGT. Those enrolled, adults aged about 18 to 89 years, came from about 24 US areas. Method: immunoSEQ multiplex PCR; TCRdb's copy keeps in-frame clones and lacks some. The sample has hundreds of thousands of clones; 85% to 90% are singletons. Input material: PBMCs or T cells enriched from blood (not recorded which). The rearrangement joins TRBV6-4 to TRBJ1-6, with 10 nucleotides matching TRBD1. The receptor was derived from a woman in her late teens or twenties who had recovered from COVID-19. CDR3 in amino acids: CASSVDRGTGASPLHF. The CDR3 DNA is TGTGCCAGCAGTGTCGACAGGGGGACAGGGGCTTCACCCCTCCACTTT.